Shown below are 14 T cell receptor beta chains from a single sample sequenced in a study of control samples from healthy donors and cancer patients. TCRdb's copy holds only in-frame clones and misses some; the assay was immunoSEQ multiplex PCR. The table lists about 120,000 clones, roughly 90% of them singletons, with almost 40% in the top ten. Material: blood. These receptors came from a man aged 50 to 60 in good health.

J is TRBJ1-2 and V is TRBV6-5; TRBD1 aligns across 11 bases. V was pared by 4 bases and J by 3 bases, with 4 bases of the junction left unmatched. The V gene's germline CDR1 is MNHEY and CDR2 SVGAGI. The CDR3 extends over 15 amino acids. The CDR3 bases are TGTGCCAGCAGTTCGCAGGACAGGGGGCACTATGGCTACACCTTC. It codes for CASSSQDRGHYGYTF.

J is TRBJ1-1 and V is TRBV7-9; D uncertain. The CDR3 is made up of 15 amino acids. The V end was cut by 6 bases, the J end by 5 bases, with 19 bases between. Per germline, CDR1 SEHNR and CDR2 FQNEAQ (reference sequence). CDR3 nucleotides: TGTGCCAGCAGACAAGGTTGGATGGCGGGAACTGAAGCTTTCTTT. Its protein is CASRQGWMAGTEAFF.

The chain carries TRBV7-6 and TRBJ2-3; the match to TRBD2 covers 11 bases. The trim removed 1 base at V and 2 bases at J, leaving 5 bases unmatched. The length of the CDR3 is 17 residues. CDR1 is SGHVS and CDR2 is FNYEAQ in the germline V gene. In DNA form, the CDR3 reads TGTGCCAGCAGCTTAGAGGCTAGCGGGGGGCCCACAGATACGCAGTATTTT. This translates into CASSLEASGGPTDTQYF. The variable domain in full, with the rest retrieved from reference TRBV7-6 and TRBJ2-3, is GAGVSQSPRYKVTKRGQDVALRCDPISGHVSLYWYRQALGQGPEFLTYFNYEAQQDKSGLPNDRFSAERPEGSISTLTIQRTEQRDSAMYRCASSLEASGGPTDTQYFGPGTRLTVL.

The chain employs TRBV7-2 and TRBJ1-2; unclear D gene. V was cut by 2 bases and J by 4 bases, with 11 bases left in between. This CDR3 has 14 residues. In germline, CDR1 is SGHTA, CDR2 FQGNSA. The CDR3 DNA follows: TGTGCCAGCAGCTTACTGGAGGCTGTCTATGGCTACACCTTC. This sequence encodes CASSLLEAVYGYTF.

The chain links TRBV27 to TRBJ1-6; unclear D gene. The CDR3 spans 16 residues. The germline V gene has CDR1 MNHEY and CDR2 SMNVEV (reference sequence). Trimming removed 5 bases from V and 7 bases from J, with 18 bases in between. CDR3 amino acids: CASSRQHPNDNSPLHF. DNA of the CDR3: TGTGCCAGCAGTCGACAACACCCGAACGACAATTCACCCCTCCACTTT.

The table lists this clone with a count of one. This chain connects TRBV4-3 to TRBJ2-5; maybe TRBD1 (6 bases). Trimming left V 0 bases short and J 3 bases short, with 8 bases between. The CDR3 runs 14 residues. Germline V gene data show CDR1 as LGHNA and CDR2 as YSLEER. In DNA form, the CDR3 reads TGCGCCAGCAGCCAAGAAAACAGGGAAGAGACCCAGTACTTC. Protein product: CASSQENREETQYF.

This clone turned up a few times. This rearrangement joins TRBV11-3 to TRBJ2-1; 8 bases match TRBD1. Germline-derived CDR1 and CDR2 are SGHNT and YENEEA. CDR3 length: 15 amino acids. Trimming at V came to 4 bases and at J to 5 bases, leaving 7 bases not matched to a gene. Here the CDR3 reads CASSSAGQGNNEQFF. The CDR3, as DNA: TGTGCCAGCAGCTCCGCCGGACAGGGTAACAATGAGCAGTTCTTC.

V gene TRBV3-1 (or the pseudogene TRBV3-2) combines with J gene TRBJ2-2; D not resolved. With 4 bases removed from V and 2 bases from J, the gap between germline ends came to 11 bases. The CDR3 extends over 15 amino acids. Germline V gene sequence: CDR1 LGHDT, CDR2 YNNKEL (reference sequence). Here the CDR3 reads CASSPGRKNTGELFF. CDR3 coding DNA: TGTGCCAGCAGCCCCGGACGGAAAAACACCGGGGAGCTGTTTTTT.

V usage is TRBV6-6 and J usage is TRBJ1-1, with a tentative D call TRBD1 (5 bases). Trimming removed 2 bases at V and 0 bases at J, with 10 bases between. CDR1 is MNHNY, CDR2 SVGAGI, per germline (reference sequence). The CDR3 runs to 15 residues. This CDR3 is CASSYGQGLNTEAFF. As DNA, the CDR3 is TGTGCCAGCAGTTACGGGCAGGGCTTGAACACTGAAGCTTTCTTT.

The gene calls are TRBV18 and TRBJ2-5, with 8 nucleotides matching TRBD2. CDR3 length: 15 residues. With V trimmed by 3 bases and J by 1 base, 4 bases remained unmatched. Per germline, CDR1 KGHSH and CDR2 LQKENI. CDR3 region: CASSPSSGAQETQYF. The CDR3 nucleotides are TGTGCCAGCTCACCGAGTAGCGGGGCCCAAGAGACCCAGTACTTC.

This chain uses TRBV7-2 with TRBJ1-1; no definite D call. The CDR3 runs to 15 residues. V was cut by 1 base and J by 0 bases, with 9 bases left in between. CDR1 and CDR2 (germline): SGHTA, FQGNSA. CDR3: CASSLGFSLNTEAFF. In DNA, the CDR3 is TGTGCCAGCAGCTTAGGGTTTAGCCTGAACACTGAAGCTTTCTTT.

The rearrangement joins TRBV3-1 (or the pseudogene TRBV3-2) to TRBJ1-2; no clear D. Trimming took 4 bases from V and 5 from J, leaving 8 bases between them. The CDR3 has 12 residues. Looked up from germline, CDR1 is LGHDT and CDR2 is YNNKEL (reference sequence). The chain's CDR3 is CASSPRGYGYTF. In nucleotides, the CDR3 is TGTGCCAGCAGCCCAAGAGGGTATGGCTACACCTTC.

The chain links TRBV15 to TRBJ2-7, with a weak D call TRBD2 (5 bases). V was pared by 1 base and J by 5 bases, with 18 bases between. Germline V gives CDR1 LNHNV, CDR2 YYDKDF (reference sequence). This CDR3 is 16 amino acids long. CDR3 region: CATSRGLGRPTHEQYF. In DNA form, the CDR3 reads TGTGCCACCAGCAGAGGGTTAGGGAGACCGACCCACGAGCAGTACTTC. Full variable domain (missing parts from reference TRBV15 and TRBJ2-7): DAMVIQNPRYQVTQFGKPVTLSCSQTLNHNVMYWYQQKSSQAPKLLFHYYDKDFNNEADTPDNFQSRRPNTSFCFLDIRSPGLGDTAMYLCATSRGLGRPTHEQYFGPGTRLTVT.

DNA of the CDR3: TGTGCCAGCAGTTCCGGACAGGGTTTTTTTGGCTACACCTTC. Encoded protein: CASSSGQGFFGYTF. The J gene is TRBJ1-2, the V gene TRBV11-2; 8 bases fit TRBD1. V was clipped by 6 bases and J by 7 bases; unmatched bases: 10. The V gene's germline CDR1 is SGHAT and CDR2 FQNNGV. The CDR3 contains 14 residues.